One sample yielded the 29 T cell receptor beta chains listed below, sequenced in a study of Graves' ophthalmopathy and Graves' hyperthyroidism. From RNA, the CDR3 regions of TCR beta chains were amplified and sequenced. First-round RT-PCR with HTBI primers preceded a second-round multiplex PCR. MiXCR, applied by TCRdb to the multiplex PCR reads, yields one record per CDR3 protein. The profile covers about 480,000 distinct CDR3 sequences, with around 14% appearing a single time and roughly 10% taken by the ten largest. The material sequenced was blood. Every receptor here comes from a woman in her twenties or thirties with Graves' ophthalmopathy.

This clonotype was seen repeatedly, ten times or more. This chain links TRBV10-3 with TRBJ1-6; 7 bases are a match to TRBD1. J lost 7 bases, V lost 11 bases, and 8 bases had no gene match. Germline V gene sequence: CDR1 ENHRY, CDR2 SYGVKD. The CDR3 runs to 13 residues. Here the CDR3 DNA reads TGTGCCGCAGGGGGACGTGAGAATTCACCCCTCCACTTT. Amino acid sequence: CAAGGRENSPLHF.

The chain employs TRBV7-9 and TRBJ1-2, with a possible D match to TRBD1 (5 bases). The CDR3 consists of 14 residues. Germline CDR1 is SEHNR and CDR2 is FQNEAQ (reference sequence). V was pared by 2 bases and J by 6 bases, with 13 bases between. The CDR3 sequence: CASSLWGFLDGYTF. CDR3 bases: TGTGCCAGCAGCTTATGGGGGTTTCTGGATGGCTACACCTTC.

This clonotype was recorded a few times. The chain combines TRBV28 with TRBJ2-6; 9 positions match TRBD1. The CDR3 extends over 20 amino acids. After removal of 2 bases from V and 3 bases from J, the junction contained 14 bases not matched to a gene. Germline lookup yields CDR1 MDHEN and CDR2 SYDVKM. The CDR3 coding sequence is TGTGCCAGCAGTTTAAGCCCACCGGACAGGGGAAGAGATGGGGCCAACGTCCTGACTTTC. This encodes CASSLSPPDRGRDGANVLTF.

This clonotype was counted many times. The DNA of the CDR3 is TGTGCCAGCAGCTTAAGGAGGGACAGATCAAGCTCTGGGGCCAACGTCCTGACTTTC. It encodes CASSLRRDRSSSGANVLTF. V and J are TRBV7-3 and TRBJ2-6, with D possibly TRBD1 on 7 matching bases. Trimming left V 1 base short and J 0 bases short, with 16 bases between. Germline V gene lookup returns CDR1 SGHTA and CDR2 FQGTGA. The CDR3 length is 19 residues.

This clonotype showed up many times. The gene calls are TRBV20-1 and TRBJ2-7; D is undetermined. The V gene's germline CDR1 is DFQATT and CDR2 SNEGSKA (reference sequence). CDR3 length: 12 residues. Trimming took off 0 bases at V and 5 bases at J, with 8 bases between the two ends. The CDR3 coding sequence is TGCAGTGCTAGAGATTCGTTGGACGAGCAGTACTTC. It codes for CSARDSLDEQYF.

This clonotype was seen many times. J is TRBJ1-2 and V is TRBV19; perhaps TRBD1 as D (6 bases). The CDR3 loop spans 15 amino acids. Looked up from germline, CDR1 is LNHDA and CDR2 is SQIVND (reference sequence). V lost 5 bases, J lost 3 bases, and 16 bases lay in between. This CDR3 is CASSDGGLSDYGYTF. The DNA of the CDR3 is TGTGCCAGTAGTGACGGGGGGCTGTCCGACTATGGCTACACCTTC.

This clonotype was counted many times. The chain employs TRBV19 and TRBJ1-1, with D tentatively TRBD1 (5 bases). V shed 6 bases and J shed 0 bases, with 8 bases lying between them. This CDR3 has 13 amino acids. Germline CDR1 LNHDA, CDR2 SQIVND (reference sequence). The CDR3 DNA is TGTGCCAGTAGGACAGCAATGAACACTGAAGCTTTCTTT. This sequence encodes CASRTAMNTEAFF.

This clonotype was seen many times. The gene calls are TRBV12-3 or TRBV12-4 and TRBJ1-2, with a weak D call TRBD1 (6 bases). The CDR3 consists of 13 residues. Trimming stripped 3 bases from V and 8 bases from J, with 13 bases between. CDR3 residues: CASSFRGGRGYTF. For the CDR3, the DNA is TGTGCCAGCAGTTTCAGGGGAGGGAGAGGCTACACCTTC.

Ten or more counts support this clonotype. A much larger clone differs from this one at a single base, so this may be a read error. The genes are TRBV12-3 or TRBV12-4 and TRBJ1-2; TRBD1 aligns across 7 bases. This CDR3 is built from 12 residues. The CDR3 DNA is TGTACCAGCACCCTTACAGGGGATGGCTACACCTTC. Encoded protein: CTSTLTGDGYTF.

This clonotype was counted ten times or more. The rearrangement uses TRBV20-1 and TRBJ1-5, with 9 nucleotides matching TRBD1. This CDR3 is 15 amino acids long. The germline V gene encodes CDR1 DFQATT and CDR2 SNEGSKA (reference sequence). The V and J ends lost 0 bases and 9 bases, in that order; junction bases with no gene match: 9. The CDR3 coding sequence is TGCAGTGCTAGAGATGTGGACAGGGGTTTTCCGCCCCAGCATTTT. Translated, it gives CSARDVDRGFPPQHF.

The chain combines TRBV20-1 with TRBJ2-5, with D perhaps TRBD2 (7 bases). The better agreement between TRBJ2-1 and the DNA end casts doubt on the J call. Germline CDR1 reads DFQATT; CDR2 reads SNEGSKA (reference sequence). The CDR3 has 15 residues. Written as DNA, the CDR3 is TGCAGTGCTAGAGGGGGGGGCGGAGAACAAGAGACGCAGTTCTTC. It yields the protein CSARGGGGEQETQFF.

This clonotype was counted at least ten times. The J gene is TRBJ2-7, the V gene TRBV5-1; D is perhaps TRBD2 (6 bases). Trimming shortened V by 0 bases and J by 3 bases, and 10 bases separated the two germline ends. This CDR3 region has 14 residues. The germline gives CDR1 SGHRS, CDR2 YFSETQ. CDR3 sequence (DNA): TGCGCCAGCAGCTTGGAGAGCGGGTACTACGAGCAGTACTTC. Translated, it gives CASSLESGYYEQYF.

This chain links TRBV4-1 with TRBJ2-7, with 9 bases identical to TRBD2. The trim removed 4 bases at V and 6 bases at J, leaving 7 bases unmatched. The CDR3 has 14 amino acids. CDR1 and CDR2 from the germline V gene are MGHRA and YSYEKL. This chain's CDR3 is CASSPGLASAEQYF. DNA for the CDR3: TGCGCCAGCAGCCCCGGACTAGCGTCTGCCGAGCAGTACTTC.

Many counts were recorded for this clonotype. This rearrangement joins TRBV9 to TRBJ1-1; D is uncertain. V lost 1 base to trimming and J lost 1 base, with 11 bases between them. Germline CDR1 is SGDLS and CDR2 is YYNGEE. The CDR3 consists of 15 residues. Written as DNA, the CDR3 is TGTGCCAGCAGCGTACTTGTGGGGTCGAACACTGAAGCTTTCTTT. Amino acids: CASSVLVGSNTEAFF.

The J gene is TRBJ2-2, the V gene TRBV12-3 or TRBV12-4; D gene unclear. The V and J ends lost 7 bases and 2 bases respectively, with 5 bases between them. The CDR3 contains 12 residues. The CDR3 protein is CASNFNTGELFF. In DNA, the CDR3 is TGTGCCAGCAACTTTAACACCGGGGAGCTGTTTTTT.

This clonotype was picked up many times. The gene calls are TRBV30 and TRBJ1-6; a weak D match, TRBD1 (6 bases). This CDR3 region has 14 residues. Trimming cost V 4 bases and J 8 bases, with 15 bases left between them. CDR1 is GTSNPN and CDR2 is SVGIG in the germline V gene (reference sequence). CDR3 region: CAWNLQGRDSPLHF. CDR3 in DNA: TGTGCCTGGAACCTACAGGGACGGGATTCACCCCTCCACTTT.

There are many counts of this clonotype. The rearrangement uses TRBV12-3 or TRBV12-4 and TRBJ1-6; weak D call: TRBD1 (6 bases). Trimming took 6 bases from V and 8 from J, leaving 23 bases between them. CDR3 size: 17 residues. For the CDR3, the DNA is TGTGCCAGCAGATACCTCCTCCCATGGGACACTGATTCACCCCTCCACTTT. It yields the protein CASRYLLPWDTDSPLHF.

This clonotype has at least ten counts. V gene TRBV7-8 combines with J gene TRBJ2-7; a weak D match, TRBD2 (6 bases). Looked up from germline, CDR1 is SGHVS and CDR2 is FQNEAQ. V was shortened by 1 base and J by 5 bases, with 15 bases between the two germline ends. This CDR3 spans 15 amino acids. The CDR3 DNA reads TGTGCCAGCAGCTTAGGTCGTGCGGGGTCCCACGAGCAGTACTTC. As protein: CASSLGRAGSHEQYF.

The V gene is TRBV12-3 or TRBV12-4, the J gene TRBJ1-1; D gene ambiguous. The CDR3 is made up of 16 amino acids. The ends were cut back, 2 bases at V and 2 bases at J, with 15 bases in the middle. The CDR3 coding sequence is TGTGCCAGCAGTTTAAAATGGACGGTCCGAAACACTGAAGCTTTCTTT. This translates into CASSLKWTVRNTEAFF.

Many counts were recorded for this clonotype. The gene calls are TRBV7-2 and TRBJ2-7, with unresolved D. This CDR3 region has 14 residues. V was cut by 1 base and J by 3 bases, with 10 bases left in between. CDR1 and CDR2 (germline): SGHTA, FQGNSA. The CDR3 protein is CASSLEGGNYEQYF. The CDR3 DNA reads TGTGCCAGCAGCTTAGAAGGCGGTAACTACGAGCAGTACTTC.

The chain uses TRBV20-1 and TRBJ2-7; D unresolved. Germline CDR1 is DFQATT and CDR2 is SNEGSKA (reference sequence). Trimming cost V 1 base and J 0 bases, with 16 bases left between them. The CDR3 has 16 residues. CDR3: CSARVGGRKSSYEQYF. The CDR3 DNA reads TGCAGTGCTAGAGTTGGCGGCAGGAAGAGCTCCTACGAGCAGTACTTC.

This clonotype has ten or more counts. This rearrangement joins TRBV12-3 or TRBV12-4 to TRBJ1-1; D not resolved. The CDR3 extends over 14 amino acids. With 6 bases removed from V and 0 bases from J, the gap between germline ends came to 11 bases. The CDR3 bases are TGTGCCAGCAGCAAACTCTTAGTGAACACTGAAGCTTTCTTT. It is translated as CASSKLLVNTEAFF.

This clonotype was found many times. Here the CDR3 reads CASTLQGWTEAFF. CDR3 nucleotides: TGTGCCAGTACCCTACAGGGGTGGACTGAAGCTTTCTTT. This chain uses TRBV19 with TRBJ1-1; 7 bases line up with TRBD1. The CDR3 spans 13 residues. Germline lookup yields CDR1 LNHDA and CDR2 SQIVND (reference sequence). V shed 7 bases and J 5 bases; nucleotides not matched to a gene: 7.

At least ten counts were recorded for this clonotype. The V gene is TRBV28, the J gene TRBJ2-7, with 8 bases identical to TRBD1. J gave up 2 bases and V 5 bases, and 8 bases lay outside the gene matches. CDR1 is MDHEN and CDR2 is SYDVKM in the germline V gene. The CDR3 length is 15 residues. In DNA form, the CDR3 reads TGTGCCAGCAGTCCAGGGACAGGTGTAGCCTACGAGCAGTACTTC. This codes for CASSPGTGVAYEQYF. Together with reference TRBV28 and TRBJ2-7, the CDR3 gives the full variable domain: DVKVTQSSRYLVKRTGEKVFLECVQDMDHENMFWYRQDPGLGLRLIYFSYDVKMKEKGDIPEGYSVSREKKERFSLILESASTNQTSMYLCASSPGTGVAYEQYFGPGTRLTVT.

This clonotype occurred many times. The V call is TRBV24-1, the J call TRBJ1-1; no reliable D call. CDR1 and CDR2 from the germline V gene are KGHDR and SFDVKD. The CDR3 runs to 12 residues. Trimming shortened V by 3 bases and J by 11 bases, and 12 bases separated the two germline ends. The CDR3 loop reads CATSDPTQRAFF. DNA of the CDR3: TGTGCCACCAGTGATCCGACTCAGAGGGCTTTCTTT.

This clonotype was found many times. The genes are TRBV2 and TRBJ1-1; no reliable D call. V was clipped by 7 bases and J by 4 bases, with 7 bases between them. The germline gives CDR1 SNHLY, CDR2 FYNNEI. The CDR3 covers 11 residues. The CDR3 DNA sequence: TGTGCCAGCAAGCGGGGCACTGAAGCTTTCTTT. It yields the protein CASKRGTEAFF.

This clonotype was recorded at least ten times. The V gene is TRBV10-1, the J gene TRBJ1-1, with TRBD1 as a possible D gene (5 bases). V was pared by 4 bases and J by 2 bases, with 8 bases between. There are 13 residues in the CDR3. Germline loops: CDR1 WNHNN, CDR2 SYGVQD (reference sequence). For the CDR3, the DNA is TGCGCCAGCAGTGTTGGACACAACACTGAAGCTTTCTTT. Translated: CASSVGHNTEAFF.

On this clonotype itself: The CDR3 carries no conserved terminal phenylalanine or tryptophan, so it likely arises from a read error. The J gene is TRBJ1-2, the V gene TRBV6-1, with D hard to call. Deletions cut 5 bases from V and 4 bases from J, with 8 bases between. The CDR3 length is 12 residues. Looked up from germline, CDR1 is MNHNS and CDR2 is SASEGT. Written as DNA, the CDR3 is TGTGCCAGCAGTCCTCGGGGCTATGGCTACACCCTC. It yields the protein CASSPRGYGYTL.

The V and J genes are TRBV30 and TRBJ2-7, with 11 bases aligning to TRBD1. Germline CDR1 reads GTSNPN; CDR2 reads SVGIG (reference sequence). Trimming at V came to 0 bases and at J to 6 bases, leaving 4 bases not matched to a gene. This CDR3 comprises 14 residues. CDR3 sequence reads: CAWSVGQGAGEQYF. CDR3 DNA sequence: TGTGCCTGGAGTGTAGGACAGGGGGCAGGCGAGCAGTACTTC.